Below, 9 T cell receptor beta chains from the same sample are listed, as sequenced in a study of T-cell reconstitution after alpha-beta-depleted transplantation in children. Using unique molecular identifiers, the investigators prepared the TCRbeta library. Each CDR3 protein gets one entry after TCRdb re-called the PCR reads with MiXCR. In the table there are 150,000 to 250,000 distinct CDR3 sequences, roughly 6.5% of which are singletons. The sample in question was PBMCs, obtained before TCRalphabeta/CD19-depleted stem cell transplant. The source is a girl in the first two years of life with combined immunodeficiency, due to receive a stem cell transplant.

The table lists this clonotype with many counts. The chain employs TRBV25-1 and TRBJ2-7; weak D call: TRBD2 (6 bases). Germline CDR1 is MGHDK and CDR2 is SYGVNS. This CDR3 region has 16 residues. The V end lost 3 bases, the J end lost 4 bases, and 19 bases lay between the germline ends. DNA of the CDR3: TGTGCCAGCAGTGATGACGGGGGACCACCACTTTACGAGCAGTACTTC. It specifies CASSDDGGPPLYEQYF.

This clonotype turned up a few times. The V and J genes are TRBV5-1 and TRBJ1-1, with 8 bases identical to TRBD1. The germline V gene has CDR1 SGHRS and CDR2 YFSETQ. Trimming at V came to 0 bases and at J to 1 base, leaving 5 bases not matched to a gene. The CDR3 has 16 amino acids. The DNA of the CDR3 is TGCGCCAGCAGCTTGGGACAGGGGCGGTGGAACACTGAAGCTTTCTTT. Encoded protein: CASSLGQGRWNTEAFF.

The sample holds many counts of this clonotype. The chain links TRBV7-9 to TRBJ2-1; 12 nucleotides match TRBD2. Germline assignment: CDR1 SEHNR and CDR2 FQNEAQ (reference sequence). V dropped 3 bases and J dropped 4; count of bases not matched to a gene: 4. The CDR3 runs to 16 residues. The CDR3 spells CASSFRLAGVYNEQFF. DNA for the CDR3: TGTGCCAGCAGCTTCCGACTAGCGGGAGTTTACAATGAGCAGTTCTTC.

This clonotype showed up many times. This rearrangement joins TRBV29-1 to TRBJ2-4; 8 bases map to TRBD1. The ends lost 7 bases at V and 5 bases at J; junction bases unmatched: 4. CDR1 SQVTM and CDR2 ANQGSEA come from the germline V gene. The CDR3 sequence is 12 residues long. The CDR3 protein is CSAPGQENIQYF. The CDR3 bases are TGCAGCGCCCCGGGACAGGAAAACATTCAGTACTTC.

Regarding this clonotype: A read error may be the cause here, since a much bigger clone is one base away. The J gene is TRBJ1-3, the V gene TRBV27, with TRBD1 identical over 11 bases. Looked up from germline, CDR1 is MNHEY and CDR2 is SMNVEV (reference sequence). This CDR3 has 18 residues. The CDR3 region has the DNA TGTGCCAGCAGACGTTGGTCCGGACAGGGGGCGGCTGGAAACACCATAAATTTT. Translated: CASRRWSGQGAAGNTINF.

This clonotype was seen many times. V and J are TRBV4-3 and TRBJ1-3; D perhaps matches TRBD1 (6 bases). There are 18 residues in the CDR3. Germline CDR1 is LGHNA and CDR2 is YSLEER. The germline V and J ends were trimmed by 0 bases and 0 bases, with 15 bases remaining between them. The CDR3 spells CASSQENRGQFSGNTIYF. The CDR3 DNA is TGCGCCAGCAGCCAAGAGAACCGCGGACAGTTCTCTGGAAACACCATATATTTT.

This clonotype came up a few times. The gene calls are TRBV12-3 or TRBV12-4 and TRBJ2-1, with TRBD1 as a possible D gene (5 bases). The V end lost 3 bases, the J end lost 9 bases, and 15 bases lay between the germline ends. The CDR3 contains 14 residues. This CDR3 reads CASSFGAGIREQFF. The CDR3 DNA sequence: TGTGCCAGCAGTTTTGGGGCAGGGATTCGTGAGCAGTTCTTC.

V usage is TRBV7-6 and J usage is TRBJ2-1; D is perhaps TRBD2 (6 bases). V lost 7 bases, J lost 7 bases, and 8 bases lay in between. Germline V gene lookup returns CDR1 SGHVS and CDR2 FNYEAQ. The CDR3 is 11 amino acids. CDR3 DNA sequence: TGTGCCAGCACGGAGGGGAATGAGCAGTTCTTC. Its protein product is CASTEGNEQFF.

This clonotype has at least ten counts. The genes are TRBV11-3 and TRBJ2-1, with D unclear. Between the trimmed V and J ends, which lost 5 bases and 0 bases, there was a span of 5 bases. Germline V gene data show CDR1 as SGHNT and CDR2 as YENEEA. This CDR3 contains 13 residues. CDR3 region: CASSPPSYNEQFF. The CDR3 region has the DNA TGTGCCAGCAGCCCCCCCTCCTACAATGAGCAGTTCTTC.